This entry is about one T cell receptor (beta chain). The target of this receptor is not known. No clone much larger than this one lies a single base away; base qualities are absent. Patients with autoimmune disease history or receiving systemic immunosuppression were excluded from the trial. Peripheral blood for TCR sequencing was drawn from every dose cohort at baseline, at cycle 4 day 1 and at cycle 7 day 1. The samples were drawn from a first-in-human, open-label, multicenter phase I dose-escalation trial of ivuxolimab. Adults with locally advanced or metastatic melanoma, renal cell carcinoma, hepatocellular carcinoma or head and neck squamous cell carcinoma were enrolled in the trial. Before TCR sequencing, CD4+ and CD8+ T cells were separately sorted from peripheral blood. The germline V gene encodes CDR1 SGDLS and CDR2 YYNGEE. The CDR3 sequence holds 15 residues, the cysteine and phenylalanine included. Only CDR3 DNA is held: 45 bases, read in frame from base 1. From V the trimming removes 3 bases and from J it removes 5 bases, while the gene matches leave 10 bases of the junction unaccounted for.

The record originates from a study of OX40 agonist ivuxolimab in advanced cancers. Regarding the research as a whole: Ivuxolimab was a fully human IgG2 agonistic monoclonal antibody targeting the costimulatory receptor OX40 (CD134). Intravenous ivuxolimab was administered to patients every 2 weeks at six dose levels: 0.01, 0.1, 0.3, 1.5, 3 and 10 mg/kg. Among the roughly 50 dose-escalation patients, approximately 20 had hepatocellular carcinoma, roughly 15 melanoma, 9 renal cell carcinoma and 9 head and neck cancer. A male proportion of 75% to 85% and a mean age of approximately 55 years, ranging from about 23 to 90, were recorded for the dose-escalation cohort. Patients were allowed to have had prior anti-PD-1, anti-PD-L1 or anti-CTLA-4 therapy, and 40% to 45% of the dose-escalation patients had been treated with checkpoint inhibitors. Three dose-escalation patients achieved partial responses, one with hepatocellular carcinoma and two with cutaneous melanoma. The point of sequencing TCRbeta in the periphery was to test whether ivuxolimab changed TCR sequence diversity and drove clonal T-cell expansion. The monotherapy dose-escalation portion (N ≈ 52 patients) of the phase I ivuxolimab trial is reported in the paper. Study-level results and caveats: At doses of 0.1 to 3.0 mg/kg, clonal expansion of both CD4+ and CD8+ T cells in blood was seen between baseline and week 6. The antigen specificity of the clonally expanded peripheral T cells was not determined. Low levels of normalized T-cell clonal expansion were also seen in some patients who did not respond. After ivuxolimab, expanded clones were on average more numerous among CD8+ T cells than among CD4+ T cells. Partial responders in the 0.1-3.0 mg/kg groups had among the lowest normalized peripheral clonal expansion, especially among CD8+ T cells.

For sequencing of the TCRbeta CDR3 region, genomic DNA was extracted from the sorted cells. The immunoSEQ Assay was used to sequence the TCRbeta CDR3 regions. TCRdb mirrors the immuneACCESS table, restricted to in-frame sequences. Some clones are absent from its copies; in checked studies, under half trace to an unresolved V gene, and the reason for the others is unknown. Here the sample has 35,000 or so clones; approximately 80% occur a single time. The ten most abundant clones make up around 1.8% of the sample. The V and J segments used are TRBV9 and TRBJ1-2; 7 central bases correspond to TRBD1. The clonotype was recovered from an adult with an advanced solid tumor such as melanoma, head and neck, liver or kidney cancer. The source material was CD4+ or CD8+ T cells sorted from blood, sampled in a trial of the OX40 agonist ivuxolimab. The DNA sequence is TGTGCCAGCAGCGCAGATCCACAGGGGACTTATGGCTACACCTTC. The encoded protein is CASSADPQGTYGYTF.